A single sample is the source of the 22 T cell receptor beta chains below, sequenced in a study of T cells in tuberculosis. Time point described: new active TB diagnosis, blood taken before or within 7 days of starting treatment. Clones were read by immunoSEQ multiplex PCR, and TCRdb kept only the in-frame ones, dropping some. Among about 38,000 clones listed, 94% were seen once. This material consisted of PBMCs, taken at tuberculosis diagnosis. All receptors derive from an adult with tuberculosis.

This chain joins TRBV5-1 and TRBJ2-5, with 13 positions matching TRBD2. Germline lookup yields CDR1 SGHRS and CDR2 YFSETQ. J was trimmed by 5 bases and V by 5 bases; bases with no gene match: 9. The CDR3 totals 16 residues. The CDR3 loop reads CASRGLAGPAGETQYF. The CDR3 nucleotides are TGCGCCAGCAGGGGACTAGCGGGGCCCGCAGGGGAGACCCAGTACTTC.

J is TRBJ2-1 and V is TRBV4-1; 8 positions agree with TRBD1. This CDR3 is 16 amino acids long. Germline V gene lookup returns CDR1 MGHRA and CDR2 YSYEKL. V lost 4 bases to trimming and J lost 2 bases; unmatched junction nucleotides: 7. This chain's CDR3 is CASSPGTGPPYNEQFF. In nucleotides, the CDR3 is TGCGCCAGCAGCCCTGGGACAGGACCACCCTACAATGAGCAGTTCTTC.

The CDR3 nucleotides are TGTGCCAGCAGCTTGGTGCAGGGGGCGGATGTCGGGGAAAAACTGTTTTTT. Translating it yields CASSLVQGADVGEKLFF. The chain carries TRBV5-6 and TRBJ1-4; 8 bases are shared with TRBD1. The CDR3 length is 17 residues. Trimming took 0 bases from V and 8 from J; bases not matched to a gene: 12. Germline V gene sequence: CDR1 SGHDT, CDR2 YYEEEE.

The V and J genes are TRBV10-3 and TRBJ2-7; D gene ambiguous. CDR3 length equals 15 residues. V was cut by 2 bases and J by 2 bases, with 13 bases left in between. Germline-derived CDR1 and CDR2 are ENHRY and SYGVKD. In nucleotides, the CDR3 is TGTGCCATCAGTGAGGTGGCGGCTATTACCTACGAGCAGTACTTC. This codes for CAISEVAAITYEQYF.

On this clone: A read error may account for a junction end that differs from germline. The rearrangement uses TRBV5-1 and TRBJ2-7, with 11 positions matching TRBD2. CDR3 length equals 14 residues. CDR1 and CDR2 from the germline V gene are SGHRS and YFSETQ. CDR3 region: CASSLGLADYEQYF. The CDR3 nucleotides are TGCGCCAGCAGTTTGGGACTAGCGGACTACGAGCAGTACTTC.

This clone was recorded once. The rearrangement links TRBV30 to TRBJ1-6; the match to TRBD1 covers 11 bases. Germline CDR1 is GTSNPN and CDR2 is SVGIG (reference sequence). The CDR3 is 12 residues long. V was clipped by 6 bases and J by 9 bases; unmatched bases: 1. The CDR3 bases are TGTGCCTGTGGACAGGGGGCTTCACCCCTCCACTTT. This translates into CACGQGASPLHF.

The chain uses TRBV5-1 and TRBJ2-6; perhaps TRBD1 as D (5 bases). V gave up 0 bases and J gave up 9 bases, with 10 bases separating them. Germline CDR1 and CDR2: SGHRS and YFSETQ. CDR3 size: 14 residues. This CDR3 reads CASSLGQGHNVLTF. The DNA for the CDR3 is TGCGCCAGCAGCTTGGGGCAGGGTCACAACGTCCTGACTTTC.

This chain uses TRBV9 with TRBJ2-2; weak D call: TRBD2 (6 bases). This CDR3 has 15 residues. Germline V gene lookup returns CDR1 SGDLS and CDR2 YYNGEE. Trimming removed 2 bases at V and 1 base at J, with 9 bases between. The CDR3 is CASSVVGGNTGELFF. The CDR3 region has the DNA TGTGCCAGCAGCGTCGTCGGGGGGAACACCGGGGAGCTGTTTTTT.

The chain combines TRBV5-1 with TRBJ1-4, with D tentatively TRBD1 (5 bases). V was pared by 0 bases and J by 0 bases, with 9 bases between. The CDR3 loop spans 16 amino acids. Germline V CDR1 and CDR2: SGHRS, YFSETQ. The CDR3: CASSLGTPATNEKLFF. For the CDR3, the DNA is TGCGCCAGCAGCTTGGGGACACCAGCAACTAATGAAAAACTGTTTTTT.

The chain carries TRBV25-1 and TRBJ1-3; 8 positions agree with TRBD1. The CDR3 consists of 14 residues. V was clipped by 5 bases and J by 4 bases; unmatched bases: 4. CDR1 and CDR2 (germline): MGHDK, SYGVNS. CDR3: CASSSQGVGNTIYF. The CDR3 nucleotides read TGTGCCAGCAGTTCACAGGGGGTCGGAAACACCATATATTTT.

The J gene is TRBJ2-3, the V gene TRBV10-3; 10 bases match TRBD1. Germline CDR1 is ENHRY and CDR2 is SYGVKD. The trim removed 10 bases at V and 2 bases at J, leaving 6 bases unmatched. The CDR3 extends over 14 amino acids. As DNA, the CDR3 is TGTGCCACGAGGACAGGGGGTGTCACAGATACGCAGTATTTT. Translation gives CATRTGGVTDTQYF.

The chain joins TRBV10-3 to TRBJ1-4, with 7 positions matching TRBD1. This CDR3 region has 15 residues. The germline CDR1 and CDR2 sequences are ENHRY and SYGVKD. The junction had 5 bases not matched to a gene; V was cut back by 4 bases and J by 3 bases. CDR3 bases: TGTGCCATCAGTGTGCGACAGGGACCTAATGAAAAACTGTTTTTT. It translates to CAISVRQGPNEKLFF.

The chain has TRBV11-3 and TRBJ2-1; TRBD1 matches 10 bases. V was pared by 5 bases and J by 16 bases, with 11 bases of the junction left unmatched. This CDR3 has 13 amino acids. Germline V CDR1 and CDR2: SGHNT, YENEEA. DNA of the CDR3: TGTGCCAGCAGCCCGGGGGGGGACAGGGGTCTATTCTTC. It codes for CASSPGGDRGLFF.

The rearrangement joins TRBV7-2 to TRBJ1-6; TRBD1 matches 8 bases. Germline CDR1 SGHTA, CDR2 FQGNSA. This CDR3 has 15 amino acids. Germline trimming cut 6 bases from V and 7 bases from J; bases unmatched to any gene: 8. CDR3 sequence: CASSTRTGRNSPLHF. CDR3 in DNA: TGTGCCAGCAGTACCAGGACAGGGAGGAATTCACCCCTCCACTTT.

V gene TRBV4-1 combines with J gene TRBJ2-4, with 7 bases matching TRBD1. CDR3 length: 15 amino acids. The J segment lost 5 bases and the V segment lost 3 bases, leaving 7 bases of the junction unmatched. The germline V gene encodes CDR1 MGHRA and CDR2 YSYEKL. The CDR3 nucleotides read TGCGCCAGCAGCCATTCACTTCAGGGGGAAAACATTCAGTACTTC. It specifies CASSHSLQGENIQYF.

The chain is built from TRBV6-1 and TRBJ1-5; D possibly corresponds to TRBD1 (5 bases). The CDR3 sequence is 17 residues long. Trimming took off 4 bases at V and 7 bases at J, with 23 bases between the two ends. The germline CDR1 and CDR2 sequences are MNHNS and SASEGT. The CDR3 region is CASSGFLGLPAGQPQHF. The CDR3 DNA reads TGTGCCAGCAGTGGGTTCTTGGGACTCCCCGCGGGGCAGCCCCAGCATTTT.

V usage is TRBV5-6 and J usage is TRBJ1-1, with 8 bases aligning to TRBD1. There are 15 residues in the CDR3. V trimming: 1 base; J trimming: 4 bases; junction bases outside the gene matches: 6. Germline CDR1 is SGHDT and CDR2 is YYEEEE. In nucleotides, the CDR3 is TGTGCCAGCAGCTTGTGGGGAACAGGGGGCACTGAAGCTTTCTTT. Translating gives CASSLWGTGGTEAFF.

The chain joins TRBV11-2 to TRBJ1-2; D gene unclear. CDR1 is SGHAT, CDR2 FQNNGV, per germline. With 1 base removed from V and 3 bases from J, the gap between germline ends came to 12 bases. This CDR3 spans 15 amino acids. CDR3 nucleotides: TGTGCCAGCAGCTTAGTGTCTTCCGGGTACTATGGCTACACCTTC. Its translation is CASSLVSSGYYGYTF.

The chain recombines TRBV5-1 with TRBJ2-2; 7 nucleotides align to TRBD1. Germline-derived CDR1 and CDR2 are SGHRS and YFSETQ. The length of the CDR3 is 16 residues. Trimming cost V 0 bases and J 4 bases; bases outside gene matches: 6. CDR3 amino acids: CASSLGPGGTTGELFF. The CDR3 coding sequence is TGCGCCAGCAGCTTGGGTCCAGGGGGTACCACCGGGGAGCTGTTTTTT.

The chain carries TRBV4-1 and TRBJ2-3, with a weak D call TRBD2 (6 bases). V was clipped by 8 bases and J by 0 bases, with 15 bases between them. Germline V gene lookup returns CDR1 MGHRA and CDR2 YSYEKL. The CDR3 has 15 amino acids. In nucleotides, the CDR3 is TGCGCCAGCGGGGGGTCTACATCTAGCACAGATACGCAGTATTTT. It specifies CASGGSTSSTDTQYF.

The V call is TRBV7-2, the J call TRBJ1-1; 8 bases agree with TRBD1. The germline gives CDR1 SGHTA, CDR2 FQGNSA. The CDR3 is 15 amino acids. V was clipped by 3 bases and J by 1 base; unmatched bases: 4. The CDR3 nucleotides read TGTGCCAGCAGCTTCCAGGGGGCCCAGAACACTGAAGCTTTCTTT. Protein sequence: CASSFQGAQNTEAFF.

The V and J genes are TRBV6-1 and TRBJ1-5; a weak D match, TRBD1 (5 bases). CDR3 length equals 18 residues. Trimming pared 4 bases from V and 0 bases from J, leaving 19 bases between. Germline V lookup: CDR1 MNHNS, CDR2 SASEGT. The CDR3 sequence: CASSVYDSPLNSNQPQHF. The DNA of the CDR3 is TGTGCCAGCAGTGTATACGACAGCCCATTAAATAGCAATCAGCCCCAGCATTTT.